This TCR beta chain was retrieved from a study of blood T cell repertoires in COVID-19. At the level of the study: Acute-phase and convalescent COVID-19 samples originated in the United States, Italy and Spain. The analysed material was cDNA or gDNA that came from T cells, B-cell-depleted T cells, or PBMCs.

The CDR3 runs to 14 residues. From germline, CDR1 is SGHTA and CDR2 FQGNSA. The V and J ends lost 5 bases and 6 bases respectively, with 14 bases between them. Original analysis: Using reference gene primer amplification, nucleated cell counts were estimated. Sequenced by immunoSEQ multiplex PCR; TCRdb stores in-frame clones only, minus some. For V, J and clone size, that table is used; D and trimming come from the DNA. The sample gives 130,000 to 150,000 clones, 65% to 85% of which show up once; approximately 13% is in the top ten. The sequence came from a man in his 60s with active or convalescent COVID-19. The gene calls are TRBV7-2 and TRBJ1-5; D is possibly TRBD1 (5 bases). Material for sequencing was peripheral blood. CDR3 sequence: CASSPAGGGQPQHF. The CDR3 nucleotides are TGTGCCAGCAGCCCGGCGGGGGGAGGTCAGCCCCAGCATTTT. The full variable domain, with the rest looked up from reference TRBV7-2 and TRBJ1-5, is GAGVSQSPSNKVTEKGKDVELRCDPISGHTALYWYRQSLGQGLEFLIYFQGNSAPDKSGLPSDRFSAERTGGSVSTLTIQRTQQEDSAVYLCASSPAGGGQPQHFGDGTRLSIL.